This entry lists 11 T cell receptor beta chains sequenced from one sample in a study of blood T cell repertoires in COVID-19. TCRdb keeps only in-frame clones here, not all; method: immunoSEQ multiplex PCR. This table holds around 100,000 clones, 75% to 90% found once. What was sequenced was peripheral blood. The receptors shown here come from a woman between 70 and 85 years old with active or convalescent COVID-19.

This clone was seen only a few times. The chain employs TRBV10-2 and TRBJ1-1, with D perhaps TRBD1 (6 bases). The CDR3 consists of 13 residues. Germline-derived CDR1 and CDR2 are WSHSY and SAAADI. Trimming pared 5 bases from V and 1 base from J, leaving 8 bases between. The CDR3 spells CASSRQANTEAFF. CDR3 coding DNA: TGCGCCAGCAGTAGACAGGCGAACACTGAAGCTTTCTTT.

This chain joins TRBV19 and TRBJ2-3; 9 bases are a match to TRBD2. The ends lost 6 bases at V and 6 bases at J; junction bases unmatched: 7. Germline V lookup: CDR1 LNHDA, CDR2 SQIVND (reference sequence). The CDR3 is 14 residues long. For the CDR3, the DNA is TGTGCCAGTAGCCCCGCGGGGGGGCGCGATACGCAGTATTTT. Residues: CASSPAGGRDTQYF.

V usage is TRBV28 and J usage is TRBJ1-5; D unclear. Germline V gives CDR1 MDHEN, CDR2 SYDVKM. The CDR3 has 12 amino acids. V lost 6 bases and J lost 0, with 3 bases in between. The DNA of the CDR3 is TGTGCCAGCAGATATAGCAATCAGCCCCAGCATTTT. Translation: CASRYSNQPQHF.

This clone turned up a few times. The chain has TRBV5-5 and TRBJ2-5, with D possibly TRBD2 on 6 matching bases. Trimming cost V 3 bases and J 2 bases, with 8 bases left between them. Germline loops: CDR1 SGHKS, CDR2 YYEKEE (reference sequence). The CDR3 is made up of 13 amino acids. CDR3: CASSYRGQETQYF. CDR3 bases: TGTGCCAGCAGCTACCGGGGGCAAGAGACCCAGTACTTC.

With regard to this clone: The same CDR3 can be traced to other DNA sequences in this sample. CDR3 residues: CATSDSYSNQPQHF. The CDR3 bases are TGTGCCACCAGTGATTCTTATAGCAATCAGCCCCAGCATTTT. The chain employs TRBV24-1 and TRBJ1-5, with D uncertain. Germline V gene data show CDR1 as KGHDR and CDR2 as SFDVKD. This CDR3 has 14 residues. The V end lost 2 bases, the J end lost 0 bases, and 4 bases lay between the germline ends.

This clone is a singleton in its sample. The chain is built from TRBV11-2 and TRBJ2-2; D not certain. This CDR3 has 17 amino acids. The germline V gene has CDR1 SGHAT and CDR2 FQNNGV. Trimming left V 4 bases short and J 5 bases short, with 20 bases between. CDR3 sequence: CASSSEESPVSTGELFF. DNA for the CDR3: TGTGCCAGCAGCTCAGAGGAGTCCCCGGTGAGTACCGGGGAGCTGTTTTTT.

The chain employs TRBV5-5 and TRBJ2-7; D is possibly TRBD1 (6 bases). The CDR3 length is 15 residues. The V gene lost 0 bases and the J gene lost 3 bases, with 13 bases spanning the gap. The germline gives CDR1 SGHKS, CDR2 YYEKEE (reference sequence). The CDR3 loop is CASSLVVGGFYEQYF. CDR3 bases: TGTGCCAGCAGCTTGGTAGTAGGGGGTTTCTACGAGCAGTACTTC.

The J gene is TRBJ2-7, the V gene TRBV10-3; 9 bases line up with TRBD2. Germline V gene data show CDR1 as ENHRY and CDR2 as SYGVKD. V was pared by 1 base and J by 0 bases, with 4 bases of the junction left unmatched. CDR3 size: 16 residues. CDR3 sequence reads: CAISEWSGGPSYEQYF. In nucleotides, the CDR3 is TGTGCCATCAGTGAGTGGAGCGGGGGGCCCTCCTACGAGCAGTACTTC.

Written as DNA, the CDR3 is TGCGCCAGCAGCTTAATTGGGGGGGCCGGGACCGGGGAGCTGTTTTTT. Its translation: CASSLIGGAGTGELFF. The V gene is TRBV5-1, the J gene TRBJ2-2, with TRBD2 as a possible D gene (7 bases). Germline lookup yields CDR1 SGHRS and CDR2 YFSETQ. This CDR3 contains 16 residues. The V end was cut by 2 bases, the J end by 5 bases, with 16 bases between.

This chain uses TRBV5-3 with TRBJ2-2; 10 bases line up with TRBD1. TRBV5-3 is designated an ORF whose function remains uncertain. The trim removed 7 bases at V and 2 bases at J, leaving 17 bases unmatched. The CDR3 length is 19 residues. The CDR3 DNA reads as TGTGCCAGACCCGACAGGGGGCAAATCCCCGATCGAAACACCGGGGAGCTGTTTTTT. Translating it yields CARPDRGQIPDRNTGELFF.

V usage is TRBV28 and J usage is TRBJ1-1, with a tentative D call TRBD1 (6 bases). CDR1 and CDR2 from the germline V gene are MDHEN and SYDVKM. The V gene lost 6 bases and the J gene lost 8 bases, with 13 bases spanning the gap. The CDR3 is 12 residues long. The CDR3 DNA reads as TGTGCCAGCAGCCCACAGGGTTCCGAAGCTTTCTTT. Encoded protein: CASSPQGSEAFF. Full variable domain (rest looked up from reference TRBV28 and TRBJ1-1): DVKVTQSSRYLVKRTGEKVFLECVQDMDHENMFWYRQDPGLGLRLIYFSYDVKMKEKGDIPEGYSVSREKKERFSLILESASTNQTSMYLCASSPQGSEAFFGQGTRLTVV.